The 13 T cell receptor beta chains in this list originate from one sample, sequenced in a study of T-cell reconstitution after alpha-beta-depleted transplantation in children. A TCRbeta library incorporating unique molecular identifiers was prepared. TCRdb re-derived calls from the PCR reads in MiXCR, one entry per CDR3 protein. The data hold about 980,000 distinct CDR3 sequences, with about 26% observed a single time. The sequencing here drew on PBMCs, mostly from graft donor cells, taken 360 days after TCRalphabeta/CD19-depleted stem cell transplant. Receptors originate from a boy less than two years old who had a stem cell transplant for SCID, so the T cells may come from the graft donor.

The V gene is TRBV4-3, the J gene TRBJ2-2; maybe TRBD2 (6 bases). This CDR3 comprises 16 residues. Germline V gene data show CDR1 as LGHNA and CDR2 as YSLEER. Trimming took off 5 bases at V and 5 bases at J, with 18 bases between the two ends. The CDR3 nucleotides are TGCGCCAGCAGCATTAGCAGACTCCGGGGGACCGGGGAGCTGTTTTTT. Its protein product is CASSISRLRGTGELFF.

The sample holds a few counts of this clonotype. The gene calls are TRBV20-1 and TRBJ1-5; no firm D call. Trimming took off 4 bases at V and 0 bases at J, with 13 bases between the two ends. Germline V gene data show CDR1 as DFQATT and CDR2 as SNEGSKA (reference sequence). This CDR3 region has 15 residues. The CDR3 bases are TGCAGTGCTACCGAGATTGATTATAGCAATCAGCCCCAGCATTTT. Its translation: CSATEIDYSNQPQHF.

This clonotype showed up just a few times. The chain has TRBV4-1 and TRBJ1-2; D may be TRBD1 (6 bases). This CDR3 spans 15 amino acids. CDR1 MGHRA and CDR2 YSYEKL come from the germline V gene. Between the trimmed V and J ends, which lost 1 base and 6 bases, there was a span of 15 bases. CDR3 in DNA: TGCGCCAGCAGCCAAGCGATACAGGGATGGGATGGCTACACCTTC. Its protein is CASSQAIQGWDGYTF.

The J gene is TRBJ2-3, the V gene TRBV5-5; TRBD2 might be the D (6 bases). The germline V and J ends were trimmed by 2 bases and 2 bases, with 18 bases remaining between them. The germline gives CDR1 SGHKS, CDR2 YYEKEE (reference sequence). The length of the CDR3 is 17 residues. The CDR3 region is CASSFPRGRDLTDTQYF. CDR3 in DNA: TGTGCCAGCAGCTTCCCCAGAGGGCGGGACCTCACAGATACGCAGTATTTT.

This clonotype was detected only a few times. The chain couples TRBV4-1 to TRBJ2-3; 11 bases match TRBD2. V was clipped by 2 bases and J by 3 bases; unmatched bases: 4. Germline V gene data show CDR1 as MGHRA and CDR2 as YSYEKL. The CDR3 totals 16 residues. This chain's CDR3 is CASSQLAGGKTDTQYF. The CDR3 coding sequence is TGCGCCAGCAGCCAATTAGCGGGGGGGAAGACAGATACGCAGTATTTT.

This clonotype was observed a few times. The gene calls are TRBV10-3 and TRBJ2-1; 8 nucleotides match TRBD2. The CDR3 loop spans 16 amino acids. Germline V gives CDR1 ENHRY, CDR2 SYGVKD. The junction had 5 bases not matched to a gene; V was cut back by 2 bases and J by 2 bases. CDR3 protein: CAISEVLAAAYNEQFF. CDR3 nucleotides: TGTGCCATCAGTGAGGTACTAGCGGCCGCCTACAATGAGCAGTTCTTC.

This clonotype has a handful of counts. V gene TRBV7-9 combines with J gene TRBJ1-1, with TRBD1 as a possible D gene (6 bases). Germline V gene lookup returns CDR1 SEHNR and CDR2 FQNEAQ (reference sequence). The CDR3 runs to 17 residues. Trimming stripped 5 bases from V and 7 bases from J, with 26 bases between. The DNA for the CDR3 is TGTGCCAGCAGCATAGGAGGGCGGGGGGCTTCCAGGGTTGAAGCTTTCTTT. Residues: CASSIGGRGASRVEAFF.

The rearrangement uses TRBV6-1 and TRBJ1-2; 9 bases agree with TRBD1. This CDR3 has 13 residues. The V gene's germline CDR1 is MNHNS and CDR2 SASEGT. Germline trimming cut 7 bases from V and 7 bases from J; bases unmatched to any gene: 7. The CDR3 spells CASTRTGDRGYTF. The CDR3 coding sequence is TGTGCCAGCACTAGGACAGGGGACCGTGGCTACACCTTC.

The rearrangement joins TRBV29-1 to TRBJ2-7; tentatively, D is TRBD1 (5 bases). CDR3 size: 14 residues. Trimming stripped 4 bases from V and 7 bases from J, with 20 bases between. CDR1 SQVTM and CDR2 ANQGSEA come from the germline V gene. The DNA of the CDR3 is TGCAGCGTTGTCGGGCAGGGTGGTTCTGGGGAGCAGTACTTC. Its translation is CSVVGQGGSGEQYF.

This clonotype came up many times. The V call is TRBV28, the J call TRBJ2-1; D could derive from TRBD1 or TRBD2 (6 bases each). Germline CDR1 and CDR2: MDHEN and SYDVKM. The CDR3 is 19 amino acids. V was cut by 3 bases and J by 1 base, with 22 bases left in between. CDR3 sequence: CASSFRPGRGGGSYNEQFF. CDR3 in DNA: TGTGCCAGCAGTTTTAGGCCGGGTAGAGGAGGGGGATCCTACAATGAGCAGTTCTTC. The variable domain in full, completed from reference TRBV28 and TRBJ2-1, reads DVKVTQSSRYLVKRTGEKVFLECVQDMDHENMFWYRQDPGLGLRLIYFSYDVKMKEKGDIPEGYSVSREKKERFSLILESASTNQTSMYLCASSFRPGRGGGSYNEQFFGPGTRLTVL.

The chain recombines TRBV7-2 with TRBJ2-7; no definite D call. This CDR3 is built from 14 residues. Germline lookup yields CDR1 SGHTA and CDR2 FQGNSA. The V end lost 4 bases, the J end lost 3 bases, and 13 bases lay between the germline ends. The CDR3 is CASSYRTGIYEQYF. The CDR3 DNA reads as TGTGCCAGCAGCTACCGGACGGGCATCTACGAGCAGTACTTC.

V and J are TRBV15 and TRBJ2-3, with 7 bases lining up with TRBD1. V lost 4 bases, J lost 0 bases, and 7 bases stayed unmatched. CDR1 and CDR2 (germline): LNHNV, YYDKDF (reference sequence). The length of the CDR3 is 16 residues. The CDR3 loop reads CATSTDRDASTDTQYF. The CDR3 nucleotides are TGTGCCACCAGCACAGACAGGGATGCGAGCACAGATACGCAGTATTTT.

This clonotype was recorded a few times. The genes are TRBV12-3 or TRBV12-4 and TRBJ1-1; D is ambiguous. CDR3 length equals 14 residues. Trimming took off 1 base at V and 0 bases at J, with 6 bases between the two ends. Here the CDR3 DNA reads TGTGCCAGCAGTTTAGTTATCCTGAACACTGAAGCTTTCTTT. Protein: CASSLVILNTEAFF.